This TCR beta chain is drawn from a study of blood T cell repertoires in COVID-19. Study overall: Specimens from acute and convalescent COVID-19 originated in the United States, Italy and Spain. The cDNA or gDNA used as material had been derived from T cells, B-cell-depleted T cells, or PBMCs.

The CDR3 consists of 15 residues. V shed 1 base, J shed 7 bases, and the junction held 5 bases outside the gene matches. The germline V gene encodes CDR1 KGHSH and CDR2 LQKENI. In the source study's methods: Amplification of reference gene primers was used by the study to estimate nucleated cell counts. Produced via immunoSEQ multiplex PCR; TCRdb's table is partial and in-frame only. D and trimming were read from the DNA, whereas the V and J calls and clone size are those reported in that table. The table records about 200,000 clones, roughly four fifths of them present only once. The chain recombines TRBV18 with TRBJ2-2; 8 bases line up with TRBD2. The sample was peripheral blood. The TCR originated in a human donor with acute or convalescent COVID-19. The donor label of this sample is uncertain. The CDR3 here is CASSPRELAGGELFF. CDR3 nucleotides: TGTGCCAGCTCACCACGGGAGCTAGCGGGCGGGGAGCTGTTTTTT. The full variable domain, with the rest looked up from reference TRBV18 and TRBJ2-2, is NAGVMQNPRHLVRRRGQEARLRCSPMKGHSHVYWYRQLPEEGLKFMVYLQKENIIDESGMPKERFSAEFPKEGPSILRIQQVVRGDSAAYFCASSPRELAGGELFFGEGSRLTVL.